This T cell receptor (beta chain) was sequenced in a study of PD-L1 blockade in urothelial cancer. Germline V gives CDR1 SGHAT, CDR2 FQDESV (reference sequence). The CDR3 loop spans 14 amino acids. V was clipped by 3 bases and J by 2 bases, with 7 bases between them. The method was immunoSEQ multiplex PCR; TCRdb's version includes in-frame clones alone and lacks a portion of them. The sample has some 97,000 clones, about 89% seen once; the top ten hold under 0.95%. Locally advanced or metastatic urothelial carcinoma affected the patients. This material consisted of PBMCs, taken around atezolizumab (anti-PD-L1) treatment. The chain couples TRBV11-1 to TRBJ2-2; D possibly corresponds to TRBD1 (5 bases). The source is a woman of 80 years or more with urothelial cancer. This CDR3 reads CASSFDRNTGELFF. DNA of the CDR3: TGTGCCAGCAGCTTCGACAGAAACACCGGGGAGCTGTTTTTT.